A single sample gave rise to the 19 T cell receptor beta chains below, sequenced in a study of T cells in Graves' hyperthyroidism and ophthalmopathy. Authors of the study amplified TCR beta CDR3 regions from RNA transcripts. First-round RT-PCR of the TCR CDR3 relied on the HTBI primer set. TCRdb itself ran the multiplex PCR reads through MiXCR, one entry per CDR3 protein. Counted here are more than 150,000 distinct CDR3 sequences, over 15% occurring once; the ten biggest clones make up roughly 30%. The sample was blood. The receptors were sampled from a woman in her forties or fifties with Graves' hyperthyroidism.

The rearrangement links TRBV6-2 or TRBV6-3 to TRBJ2-3; 7 nucleotides agree with TRBD2. The junction had 5 bases not matched to a gene; V was cut back by 6 bases and J by 2 bases. CDR1 is MNHEY and CDR2 is SVGEGT in the germline V gene. This CDR3 region has 14 residues. The CDR3 sequence: CASSRTRNTDTQYF. Written as DNA, the CDR3 is TGTGCCAGCAGCCGGACTAGGAACACAGATACGCAGTATTTT.

This clonotype was observed a few times. This chain links TRBV18 with TRBJ1-1; TRBD1 agrees at 7 bases. The V gene's germline CDR1 is KGHSH and CDR2 LQKENI. This CDR3 region has 13 residues. The V gene end was trimmed by 2 bases and the J gene end by 6 bases; junction bases not matched to a gene: 3. The CDR3 spells CASSPRQGAEAFF. The CDR3 region has the DNA TGTGCCAGCTCACCAAGGCAGGGGGCTGAAGCTTTCTTT.

There are many counts of this clonotype. The chain combines TRBV11-2 with TRBJ2-1; either TRBD1 or TRBD2 may fit D (5 bases each). There are 14 residues in the CDR3. The germline V gene has CDR1 SGHAT and CDR2 FQNNGV. V lost 2 bases and J 5 bases, leaving 10 bases between the germline ends. The CDR3 region is CASSLLGRDNEQFF. Written as DNA, the CDR3 is TGTGCCAGCAGCTTACTGGGACGAGACAATGAGCAGTTCTTC.

There are many counts of this clonotype. The V gene is TRBV6-2 or TRBV6-3, the J gene TRBJ2-7, with 7 bases identical to TRBD2. Germline V gives CDR1 MNHEY, CDR2 SVGEGT. The CDR3 contains 14 residues. J gave up 0 bases and V 8 bases, and 7 bases lay outside the gene matches. In DNA, the CDR3 is TGTGCCAGCTTCTCCAGGGAGGGCTCCTACGAGCAGTACTTC. This gives the protein CASFSREGSYEQYF.

V usage is TRBV7-2 and J usage is TRBJ1-6; TRBD1 is a possible D gene (5 bases). V shed 6 bases and J shed 6 bases, with 12 bases lying between them. CDR1 is SGHTA, CDR2 FQGNSA, per germline. The CDR3 has 14 amino acids. CDR3 in DNA: TGTGCCAGCAGACTGACAGTTCTTAATTCACCCCTCCACTTT. Its translation is CASRLTVLNSPLHF.

This clonotype was picked up one time. The V call is TRBV27, the J call TRBJ2-2; 14 bases fit TRBD2. Germline V gene data show CDR1 as MNHEY and CDR2 as SMNVEV (reference sequence). Trimming took 4 bases from V and 6 from J; bases not matched to a gene: 4. The CDR3 contains 16 residues. This CDR3 is CASSSGTSGGPGELFF. CDR3 bases: TGTGCCAGCAGTTCCGGGACTAGCGGGGGCCCCGGGGAGCTGTTTTTT.

The rearrangement links TRBV20-1 to TRBJ1-5; a possible D gene is TRBD1 (6 bases). CDR3 length: 13 residues. In germline, CDR1 is DFQATT, CDR2 SNEGSKA (reference sequence). Trimming cost V 0 bases and J 7 bases, with 10 bases left between them. The CDR3 nucleotides are TGCAGTGCTAGAGATCAGGGGTCGCAGCCCCAGCATTTT. Residues: CSARDQGSQPQHF.

In this sample, this clonotype turned up many times. The rearrangement links TRBV28 to TRBJ2-4, with 8 bases fitting TRBD2. The CDR3 sequence is 16 residues long. Germline lookup yields CDR1 MDHEN and CDR2 SYDVKM. V lost 5 bases and J lost 2; bases outside the gene matches: 8. The CDR3 coding sequence is TGTGCCAGCAGTCCTGGGGTAGCGGGGACCAAAAACATTCAGTACTTC. Translating it yields CASSPGVAGTKNIQYF.

This clonotype was recorded many times. The chain combines TRBV24-1 with TRBJ2-1, with 10 nucleotides matching TRBD2. CDR3 size: 16 residues. Germline values: CDR1 KGHDR, CDR2 SFDVKD. Losses at the gene ends were 3 bases for V and 3 bases for J; bases not matched to a gene: 4. CDR3 in DNA: TGTGCCACCAGTGATCTAGCTAGCGGGGGCTACAATGAGCAGTTCTTC. It specifies CATSDLASGGYNEQFF.

In the case of this clonotype: One base away lies a much larger clone, so this may be a sequencing read error. The chain links TRBV11-2 to TRBJ1-1; D not resolved. The CDR3 is made up of 13 amino acids. Germline CDR1 reads SGHAT; CDR2 reads FQNNGV. CDR3 sequence (DNA): TGTGCCAGCAGCTTAGTTTGGTCGGCTGAAGCTCTCTTT. Translated: CASSLVWSAEALF.

This clonotype was seen at least ten times. The V gene is TRBV7-9, the J gene TRBJ1-2, with 7 nucleotides matching TRBD1. The germline CDR1 and CDR2 sequences are SEHNR and FQNEAQ (reference sequence). V lost 2 bases and J lost 7; bases outside the gene matches: 13. This CDR3 spans 16 amino acids. CDR3 sequence (DNA): TGTGCCAGCAGCTTATCGGTTGTGAACAGGGGTAGTGGCTACACCTTC. It yields the protein CASSLSVVNRGSGYTF. Using reference TRBV7-9 and TRBJ1-2 for the parts outside the CDR3, the full variable domain is DTGVSQNPRHKITKRGQNVTFRCDPISEHNRLYWYRQTLGQGPEFLTYFQNEAQLEKSRLLSDRFSAERPKGSFSTLEIQRTEQGDSAMYLCASSLSVVNRGSGYTFGSGTRLTVV.

This clonotype has ten or more counts. The gene calls are TRBV2 and TRBJ2-1; 13 positions match TRBD2. V dropped 0 bases and J dropped 6; count of bases not matched to a gene: 2. Per the germline V gene, CDR1 is SNHLY and CDR2 is FYNNEI. The CDR3 has 16 residues. In nucleotides, the CDR3 is TGTGCCAGCAGTGAAGCGGGACTAGCGGGGATCAATGAGCAGTTCTTC. Translating it yields CASSEAGLAGINEQFF.

This clonotype has ten or more counts. This chain links TRBV7-3 with TRBJ2-7, with D perhaps TRBD2 (5 bases). The germline V gene encodes CDR1 SGHTA and CDR2 FQGTGA. V lost 2 bases to trimming and J lost 5 bases, with 13 bases between them. The CDR3 is 14 amino acids. DNA for the CDR3: TGTGCCAGCAGCTTATATGGACCGGGGAACGAGCAGTACTTC. It is translated as CASSLYGPGNEQYF.

This chain links TRBV5-1 with TRBJ2-3; D may match TRBD1 or TRBD2 (5 bases each). The V end lost 0 bases, the J end lost 1 base, and 9 bases lay between the germline ends. The germline gives CDR1 SGHRS, CDR2 YFSETQ. There are 15 residues in the CDR3. The CDR3 protein is CASSLDGDGTDTQYF. For the CDR3, the DNA is TGCGCCAGCAGCTTGGACGGGGACGGCACAGATACGCAGTATTTT.

In regard to this clonotype: Mismatch with germline at one junction end may stem from a read error. The genes are TRBV6-2 or TRBV6-3 and TRBJ2-1; 9 bases line up with TRBD2. Germline V lookup: CDR1 MNHEY, CDR2 SVGEGT. This CDR3 comprises 16 residues. As DNA, the CDR3 is TGTGCCAGCGGGAGGGCGGGGGGGACCGGCTACAATGAGCAGCTCTTC. Its translation: CASGRAGGTGYNEQLF.

This clonotype was counted only a few times. Being one base from a much bigger clone, this may be a read error. The rearrangement joins TRBV7-2 to TRBJ1-1, with D possibly matching TRBD1 (5 bases). Per germline, CDR1 SGHTA and CDR2 FQGNSA. This CDR3 region has 16 residues. CDR3 DNA sequence: TGTGCCGGCAGCTCAAGTTTTGGGACCGCTTCTGATGAAGCTTTCTTT. It specifies CAGSSSFGTASDEAFF.

There are many counts of this clonotype. J is TRBJ2-3 and V is TRBV5-1; D might be TRBD1 or TRBD2, each matching 5 bases. The CDR3 totals 16 residues. In germline, CDR1 is SGHRS, CDR2 YFSETQ. The V end lost 4 bases, the J end lost 2 bases, and 17 bases lay between the germline ends. This CDR3 reads CASSLSPGPYTDTQYF. The CDR3 coding sequence is TGCGCCAGCAGCCTCTCCCCGGGACCTTACACAGATACGCAGTATTTT.

This clonotype occurred many times. The chain links TRBV4-1 to TRBJ2-3; D is perhaps TRBD1 (5 bases). CDR1 is MGHRA, CDR2 YSYEKL, per germline. With 0 bases removed from V and 5 bases from J, the gap between germline ends came to 9 bases. The CDR3 is 14 amino acids. DNA for the CDR3: TGCGCCAGCAGCCAAGATAAGGGGATAGATACGCAGTATTTT. As protein: CASSQDKGIDTQYF.

The V and J genes are TRBV5-8 and TRBJ1-6, with D possibly matching TRBD1 (6 bases). This CDR3 has 16 residues. Trimming took 2 bases from V and 7 from J, leaving 16 bases between them. Germline V gives CDR1 SGHTS, CDR2 YDEGEE. Here the CDR3 reads CASSLGAGQGNSPLHF. The CDR3 DNA reads as TGTGCCAGCAGCTTAGGGGCAGGGCAGGGGAATTCACCCCTCCACTTT. The full variable domain, in which reference TRBV5-8 and TRBJ1-6 provide the parts outside the CDR3, is EAGVTQSPTHLIKTRGQQATLRCSPISGHTSVYWYQQALGLGLQFLLWYDEGEERNRGNFPPRFSGRQFPNYSSELNVNALELEDSALYLCASSLGAGQGNSPLHFGNGTRLTVT.